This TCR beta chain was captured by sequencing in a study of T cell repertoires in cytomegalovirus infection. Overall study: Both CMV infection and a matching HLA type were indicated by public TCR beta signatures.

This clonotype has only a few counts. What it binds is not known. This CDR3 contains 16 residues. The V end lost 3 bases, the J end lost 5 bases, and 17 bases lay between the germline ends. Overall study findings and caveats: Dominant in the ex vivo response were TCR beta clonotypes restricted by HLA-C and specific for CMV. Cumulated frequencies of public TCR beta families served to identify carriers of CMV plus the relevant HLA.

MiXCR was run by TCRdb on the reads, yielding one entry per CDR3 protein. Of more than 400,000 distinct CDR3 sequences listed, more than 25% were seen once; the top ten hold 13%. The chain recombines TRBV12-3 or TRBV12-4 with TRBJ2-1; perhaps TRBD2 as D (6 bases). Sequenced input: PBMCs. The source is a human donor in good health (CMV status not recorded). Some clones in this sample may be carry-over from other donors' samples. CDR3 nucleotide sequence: TGTGCCAGCAGTTTCCCCGGCGGGAATGGCCACAATGAGCAGTTCTTC. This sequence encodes CASSFPGGNGHNEQFF.